This entry lists 2 T cell receptor beta chains sequenced from one sample in a study of quantifying T cell responses using KT2 cells. Study in general: cDNA was made from DNase-treated RNA using alpha and beta constant primers.

A single-stranded UMI oligo with SP2 sequence was ligated to cDNA 3' ends. First-round PCR used around 4 cycles and beta primers RC1.1 and RC1.2 covering TRBC1 and TRBC2. Using its own MiXCR run on the UMI-ligation and nested PCR reads, TCRdb lists one record per CDR3 protein. This sample has 40,000 to 50,000 distinct CDR3 sequences, with around 15% found just once. Specimen: PBMCs spiked with cells of the T cell clone KT2. Receptor source: a human donor.

This clonotype was seen a handful of times. The rearrangement joins TRBV6-6 to TRBJ1-1, with D uncertain. The CDR3 sequence is 14 residues long. V was cut by 2 bases and J by 1 base, with 8 bases left in between. The germline V gene encodes CDR1 MNHNY and CDR2 SVGAGI (reference sequence). The CDR3 loop reads CASSYDLGNTEAFF. DNA of the CDR3: TGTGCCAGCAGTTACGATCTGGGGAACACTGAAGCTTTCTTT.

The chain employs TRBV12-3 or TRBV12-4 and TRBJ2-7; D unresolved. V was clipped by 8 bases and J by 0 bases, with 11 bases between them. The CDR3 runs to 13 residues. Written as DNA, the CDR3 is TGTGCCAGCGCCCGAGGTAGCTCCTACGAGCAGTACTTC. This translates into CASARGSSYEQYF.